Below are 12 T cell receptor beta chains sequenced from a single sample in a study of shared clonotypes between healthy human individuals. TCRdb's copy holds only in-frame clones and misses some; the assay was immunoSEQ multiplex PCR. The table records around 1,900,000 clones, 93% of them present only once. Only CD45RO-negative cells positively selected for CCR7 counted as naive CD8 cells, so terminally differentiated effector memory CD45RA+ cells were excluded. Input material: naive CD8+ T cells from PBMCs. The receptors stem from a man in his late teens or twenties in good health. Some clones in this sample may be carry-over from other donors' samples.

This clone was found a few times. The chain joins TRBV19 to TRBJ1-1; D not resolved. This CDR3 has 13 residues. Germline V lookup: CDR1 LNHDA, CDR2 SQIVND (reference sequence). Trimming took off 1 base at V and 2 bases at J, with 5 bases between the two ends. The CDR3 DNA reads TGTGCCAGTAGTATAGGCTTCAACACTGAAGCTTTCTTT. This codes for CASSIGFNTEAFF.

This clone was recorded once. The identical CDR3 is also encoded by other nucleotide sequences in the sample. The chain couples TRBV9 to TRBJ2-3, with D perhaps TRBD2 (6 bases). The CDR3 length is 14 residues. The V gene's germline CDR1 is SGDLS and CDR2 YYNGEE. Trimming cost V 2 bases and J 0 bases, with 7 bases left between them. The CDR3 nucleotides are TGTGCCAGCAGCGTGAGCGGGAGCACAGATACGCAGTATTTT. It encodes CASSVSGSTDTQYF.

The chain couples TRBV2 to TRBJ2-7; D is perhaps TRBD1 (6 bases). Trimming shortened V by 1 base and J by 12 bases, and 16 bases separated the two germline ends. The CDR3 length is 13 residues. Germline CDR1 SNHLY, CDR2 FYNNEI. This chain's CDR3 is CASSEGQKGDRYF. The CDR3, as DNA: TGTGCCAGCAGTGAAGGCCAGAAGGGGGATAGGTACTTC.

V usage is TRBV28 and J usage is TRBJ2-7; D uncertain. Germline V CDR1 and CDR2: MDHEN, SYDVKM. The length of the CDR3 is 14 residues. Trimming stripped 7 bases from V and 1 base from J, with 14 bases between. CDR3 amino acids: CASNINRVSYEQYF. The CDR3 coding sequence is TGTGCCAGCAACATTAACCGGGTATCCTACGAGCAGTACTTC.

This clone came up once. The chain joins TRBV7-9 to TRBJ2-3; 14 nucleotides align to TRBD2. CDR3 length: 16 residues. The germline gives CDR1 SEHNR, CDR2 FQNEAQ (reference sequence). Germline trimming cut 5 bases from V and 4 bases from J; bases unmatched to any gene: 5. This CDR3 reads CASSLGLAGVADTQYF. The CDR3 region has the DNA TGTGCCAGCAGCCTGGGACTAGCGGGAGTGGCAGATACGCAGTATTTT.

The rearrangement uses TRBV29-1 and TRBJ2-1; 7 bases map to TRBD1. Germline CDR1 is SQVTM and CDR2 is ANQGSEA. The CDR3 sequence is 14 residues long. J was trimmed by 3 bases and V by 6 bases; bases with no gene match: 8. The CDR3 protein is CSVSGTAIYNEQFF. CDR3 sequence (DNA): TGCAGCGTCTCCGGGACAGCCATCTACAATGAGCAGTTCTTC.

The CDR3 reads CASSEGQGTKGELFF. CDR3 in DNA: TGTGCCAGCAGCGAGGGGCAGGGCACCAAAGGGGAGCTGTTTTTT. This chain uses TRBV7-2 with TRBJ2-2; perhaps D is TRBD1 or TRBD2 (5 bases each). Trimming cost V 5 bases and J 8 bases, with 18 bases left between them. The germline gives CDR1 SGHTA, CDR2 FQGNSA. This CDR3 comprises 15 residues.

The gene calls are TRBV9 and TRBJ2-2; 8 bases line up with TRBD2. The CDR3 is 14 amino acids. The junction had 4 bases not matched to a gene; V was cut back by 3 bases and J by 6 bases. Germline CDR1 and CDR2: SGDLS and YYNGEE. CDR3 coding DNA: TGTGCCAGCAGCGGGACTAGCATTCCCGGGGAGCTGTTTTTT. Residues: CASSGTSIPGELFF. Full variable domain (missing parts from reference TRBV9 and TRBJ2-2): DSGVTQTPKHLITATGQRVTLRCSPRSGDLSVYWYQQSLDQGLQFLIQYYNGEERAKGNILERFSAQQFPDLHSELNLSSLELGDSALYFCASSGTSIPGELFFGEGSRLTVL.

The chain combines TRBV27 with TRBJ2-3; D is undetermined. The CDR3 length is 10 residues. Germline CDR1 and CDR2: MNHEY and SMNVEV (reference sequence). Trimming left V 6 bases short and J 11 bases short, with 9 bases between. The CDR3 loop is CASSPSGQYF. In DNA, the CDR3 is TGTGCCAGCAGCCCTAGTGGGCAGTATTTT.

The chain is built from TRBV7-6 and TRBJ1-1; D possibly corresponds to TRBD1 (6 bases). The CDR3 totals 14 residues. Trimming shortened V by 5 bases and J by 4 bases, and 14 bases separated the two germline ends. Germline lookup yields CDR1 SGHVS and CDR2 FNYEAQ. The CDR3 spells CASSQKDSLTEAFF. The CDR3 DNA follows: TGTGCCAGCAGCCAAAAGGACAGTCTCACTGAAGCTTTCTTT.

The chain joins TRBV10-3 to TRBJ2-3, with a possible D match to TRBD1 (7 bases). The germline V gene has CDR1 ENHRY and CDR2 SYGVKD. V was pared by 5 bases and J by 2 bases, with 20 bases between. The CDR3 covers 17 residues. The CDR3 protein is CAISSKGRTGPTDTQYF. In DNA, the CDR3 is TGTGCCATCAGTAGCAAAGGGAGGACAGGACCCACAGATACGCAGTATTTT.

As DNA, the CDR3 is TGTGCCAGCAGTTCGTGGGATTTCCCAGATACGCAGTATTTT. Its protein is CASSSWDFPDTQYF. This sequence joins TRBV27 and TRBJ2-3; D gene ambiguous. Germline V lookup: CDR1 MNHEY, CDR2 SMNVEV (reference sequence). Trimming took off 4 bases at V and 4 bases at J, with 12 bases between the two ends. The length of the CDR3 is 14 residues.